Listed below are T cell receptor beta chains from one sample, sequenced in a study of CD8 T cells in Susac syndrome. MiXCR, run by TCRdb on the immunoSEQ multiplex PCR reads, gives a single entry per CDR3 protein. The sample comprises fewer than 150,000 distinct CDR3 sequences, roughly 89% of which are singletons, and about 0.25% rests with the top ten. Sequencing input: CD8+ T cells from PBMCs. Source of these receptors: a human donor with multiple sclerosis. Each CDR3 is given with its conserved first and last residue. The D gene is left open where the match is weak. For some rows the clone size is stated as once, few or many, or as a class when expanded; others skip it.

abundance: -
v_gene: TRBV4-2
d_gene: -
j_gene: TRBJ2-5
CDR3aa: CASSQGTVYQETQYF
CDR3nt: TGTGCCAGCAGCCAAGGGACAGTGTACCAAGAGACCCAGTACTTC

abundance: -
v_gene: TRBV6-6
d_gene: TRBD2
j_gene: TRBJ2-1
CDR3aa: CASSLAGGPKNEQFF
CDR3nt: TGTGCCAGCAGCTTAGCGGGAGGGCCGAAAAATGAGCAGTTCTTC

abundance: -
v_gene: TRBV19
d_gene: -
j_gene: TRBJ1-5
CDR3aa: CASSWTFGGVNQPQHF
CDR3nt: TGTGCCAGTAGTTGGACATTCGGAGGGGTCAATCAGCCCCAGCATTTT

abundance: -
v_gene: TRBV24-1
d_gene: -
j_gene: TRBJ2-5
CDR3aa: CATSDSQGSPETQYF
CDR3nt: TGTGCCACCAGTGATTCCCAGGGGAGTCCAGAGACCCAGTACTTC

abundance: -
v_gene: TRBV27
d_gene: TRBD2
j_gene: TRBJ2-7
CDR3aa: CASSIAGGMGEQYF
CDR3nt: TGTGCCAGCTCAATAGCGGGAGGGATGGGCGAGCAGTACTTC

abundance: once
v_gene: TRBV9
d_gene: -
j_gene: TRBJ1-2
CDR3aa: CASTGTIYGYTF
CDR3nt: TGTGCCAGCACCGGGACAATCTATGGCTACACCTTC

abundance: -
v_gene: TRBV19
d_gene: -
j_gene: TRBJ1-5
CDR3aa: CASSSGNQPQHF
CDR3nt: TGTGCCAGTAGTTCAGGGAATCAGCCCCAGCATTTT

abundance: -
v_gene: TRBV4-1
d_gene: -
j_gene: TRBJ1-2
CDR3aa: CASSQVPTEATYGYTF
CDR3nt: TGCGCCAGCAGCCAAGTACCCACTGAAGCGACCTATGGCTACACCTTC

abundance: -
v_gene: TRBV20-1
d_gene: TRBD1
j_gene: TRBJ2-1
CDR3aa: CSALGQDRSVGNEQFF
CDR3nt: TGCAGTGCCCTTGGACAGGACCGGTCCGTGGGTAATGAGCAGTTCTTC

abundance: -
v_gene: TRBV29-1
d_gene: TRBD1
j_gene: TRBJ2-1
CDR3aa: CSVPGQGADEQFF
CDR3nt: TGCAGCGTTCCGGGACAGGGGGCCGATGAGCAGTTCTTC

abundance: -
v_gene: TRBV19
d_gene: TRBD2
j_gene: TRBJ2-2
CDR3aa: CASSPSGGGELFF
CDR3nt: TGTGCCAGTAGCCCTTCGGGAGGCGGGGAGCTGTTTTTT

abundance: -
v_gene: TRBV21-1
d_gene: -
j_gene: TRBJ2-2
CDR3aa: CASSKVPRGISGELFF
CDR3nt: TGTGCCAGCAGCAAAGTCCCCAGGGGGATCTCCGGGGAGCTGTTTTTT

abundance: -
v_gene: TRBV6-5
d_gene: -
j_gene: TRBJ1-2
CDR3aa: CASSPQHPGDGYTF
CDR3nt: TGTGCCAGCAGCCCACAGCATCCGGGCGATGGCTACACCTTC

abundance: -
v_gene: TRBV7-9
d_gene: TRBD2
j_gene: TRBJ2-1
CDR3aa: CASSLAVAGEAEQFF
CDR3nt: TGTGCCAGCAGCTTAGCGGTAGCGGGAGAAGCTGAGCAGTTCTTC

abundance: -
v_gene: TRBV7-9
d_gene: -
j_gene: TRBJ1-2
CDR3aa: CASSLTGIYYGYTF
CDR3nt: TGTGCCAGCAGCCTAACCGGGATCTACTATGGCTACACCTTC

abundance: -
v_gene: TRBV29-1
d_gene: TRBD1
j_gene: TRBJ1-1
CDR3aa: CSVEARGTGEAFF
CDR3nt: TGCAGCGTTGAAGCCAGGGGGACTGGTGAAGCTTTCTTT

abundance: few
v_gene: TRBV5-1
d_gene: -
j_gene: TRBJ2-7
CDR3aa: CASRRGSNEQYF
CDR3nt: TGCGCCAGCAGACGGGGTTCGAACGAGCAGTACTTC

abundance: -
v_gene: TRBV20-1
d_gene: -
j_gene: TRBJ2-2
CDR3aa: CSARDAGSDTGELFF
CDR3nt: TGCAGTGCTAGAGATGCCGGGAGTGATACCGGGGAGCTGTTTTTT